The rows below give T cell receptor beta chains drawn from one sample of a study of T cells after yellow fever vaccination. MiXCR, applied by TCRdb to the 5' RACE reads, yields one record per CDR3 protein. The sample comprises under 400,000 distinct CDR3 sequences, around an eighth of which are singletons, and roughly 3.1% rests with the top ten. The sample in question was CD4+ T cells sorted from PBMCs, obtained 15 days after the yellow fever booster vaccination. The source of these receptors is a man aged 18-30 years who received the YFV17D yellow fever vaccine. CDR3s include the opening cysteine and the closing phenylalanine or tryptophan. The D gene is left open where the match is weak. Clone size is not always given. Where it is, it says once, few, many or a class for expanded clones.

TRBV5-1	few	15	.	TRBJ1-3	TGCGCCAGCAGCTTGGAGGGCTTGGCTGGAAACACCATATATTTT	CASSLEGLAGNTIYF
TRBV7-3	.	13	.	TRBJ2-5	TGTGCCAGCGGGGTGGGGGCTCAAGAGACCCAGTACTTC	CASGVGAQETQYF
TRBV5-1	few	14	.	TRBJ2-3	TGCGCCAGCAGCACGGACAAATCACAGGATACGCAGTATTTT	CASSTDKSQDTQYF
TRBV19	.	14	TRBD1	TRBJ2-5	TGTGCCAGTAGTACGCACAGGGGCGGCGAGACCCAGTACTTC	CASSTHRGGETQYF
TRBV27	few	15	.	TRBJ1-6	TGTGCCAGCAGTTTATTACCAGGGGCCCATTCACCCCTCCACTTT	CASSLLPGAHSPLHF
TRBV27	.	16	TRBD1	TRBJ2-2	TGTGCCAGCAGTCCGAGGACAGGCAAAGGAGACGGGGAGCTGTTTTTT	CASSPRTGKGDGELFF
TRBV7-8	.	16	.	TRBJ1-4	TGTGCCAGCAGCCCCCAGCAGGGAATGGGTTATGAAAAACTGTTTTTT	CASSPQQGMGYEKLFF
TRBV7-9	few	11	TRBD1	TRBJ2-1	TGTGCCAGCAGTCGCGGACAGGGGGGGTTCTTC	CASSRGQGGFF
TRBV20-1	many	10	.	TRBJ2-5	TGCAGTGCTACCCGAGAGACCCAGTACTTC	CSATRETQYF
TRBV6-5	.	13	.	TRBJ1-5	TGTGCCAGCAGTTCTCGACAACTGCAGCCCCAGCATTTT	CASSSRQLQPQHF
TRBV28	few	13	TRBD2	TRBJ2-1	TGTGCCAGCTTTGGGGGGGACTACAATGAGCAGTTCTTC	CASFGGDYNEQFF
TRBV6-5	many	15	TRBD2	TRBJ2-5	TGTGCCAGCAGTTACCTCGGTAGCGGGGTGGAGACCCAGTACTTC	CASSYLGSGVETQYF
TRBV19	.	13	.	TRBJ2-2	TGTGCCAGTAGAAAAGGGACGGCCGGGGAGCTGTTTTTT	CASRKGTAGELFF
TRBV12-3/TRBV12-4	.	12	.	TRBJ2-1	TGTGCCAGCAGTTTAGTCGAAAATGAGCAGTTCTTC	CASSLVENEQFF
TRBV25-1	few	12	.	TRBJ1-5	TGTGCCAGCAGTGGCTTCAATCAGCCCCAGCATTTT	CASSGFNQPQHF
TRBV7-9	.	12	.	TRBJ1-5	TGTGCCAGCACGCGCGGCAATCAGCCCCAGCATTTT	CASTRGNQPQHF
TRBV10-3	many	14	.	TRBJ1-5	TGTGCCATCAGTGAGTCCGGCAGATCCCAGCCCCAGCATTTT	CAISESGRSQPQHF
TRBV11-2	few	13	.	TRBJ1-1	TGTGCCAGCTTCGGGCAGTTGAACACTGAAGCTTTCTTT	CASFGQLNTEAFF
TRBV20-1	few	15	.	TRBJ1-3	TGCAGTGCTAGAGATGCGGGAGAAGGTGGAAACACCATATATTTT	CSARDAGEGGNTIYF
TRBV12-3/TRBV12-4	few	15	.	TRBJ2-1	TGTGCCAGCAGCCCCCAGGGCCTCTCCTACAATGAGCAGTTCTTC	CASSPQGLSYNEQFF
TRBV6-5	few	13	TRBD2	TRBJ2-1	TGTGCCAGCAGCCCCCGGGAGGGGAGTGAGCAGTTCTTC	CASSPREGSEQFF
TRBV6-8	few	12	.	TRBJ2-7	TGTGCCAGCACCCCCCGAAGAGGCGAGCAGTACTTC	CASTPRRGEQYF
TRBV6-2/TRBV6-3	few	14	.	TRBJ1-2	TGTGCCAGCTGCCACAGGGTATCGACCTATGGCTACACCTTC	CASCHRVSTYGYTF
TRBV7-9	.	13	.	TRBJ1-1	TGTGCCAGCGTGCGACAGGAATACACTGAAGCTTTCTTT	CASVRQEYTEAFF